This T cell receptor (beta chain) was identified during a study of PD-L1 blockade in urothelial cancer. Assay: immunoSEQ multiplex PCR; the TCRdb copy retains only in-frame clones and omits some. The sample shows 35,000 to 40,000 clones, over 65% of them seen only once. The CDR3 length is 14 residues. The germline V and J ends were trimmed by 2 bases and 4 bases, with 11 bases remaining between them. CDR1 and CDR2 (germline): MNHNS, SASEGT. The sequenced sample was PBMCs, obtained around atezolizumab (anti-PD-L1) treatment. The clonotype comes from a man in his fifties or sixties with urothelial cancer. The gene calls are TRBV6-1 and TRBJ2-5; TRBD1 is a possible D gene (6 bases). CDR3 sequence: CASSELGGAETQYF. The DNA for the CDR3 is TGTGCCAGCAGTGAACTAGGGGGAGCAGAGACCCAGTACTTC.